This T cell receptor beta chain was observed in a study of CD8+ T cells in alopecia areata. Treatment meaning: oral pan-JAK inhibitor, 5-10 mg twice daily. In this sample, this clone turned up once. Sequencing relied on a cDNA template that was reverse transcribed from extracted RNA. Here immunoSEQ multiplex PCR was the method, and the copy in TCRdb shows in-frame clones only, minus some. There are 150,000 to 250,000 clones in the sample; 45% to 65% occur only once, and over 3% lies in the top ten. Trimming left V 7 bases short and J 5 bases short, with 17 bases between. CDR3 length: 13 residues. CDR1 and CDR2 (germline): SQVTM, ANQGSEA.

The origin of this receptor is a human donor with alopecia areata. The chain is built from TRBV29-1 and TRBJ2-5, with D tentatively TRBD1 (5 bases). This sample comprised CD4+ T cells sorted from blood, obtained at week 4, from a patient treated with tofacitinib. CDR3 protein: CSAGRGYPETQYF. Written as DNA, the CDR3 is TGCAGCGCCGGAAGGGGATATCCGGAGACCCAGTACTTC.